These T cell receptor beta chains were read from a single sample in a study of vaccination and CD4 T cells after COVID-19. TCRdb re-derived calls from the PCR reads in MiXCR, one entry per CDR3 protein. The sample contains approximately 15,000 distinct CDR3 sequences, 30% to 35% of which appear only once. No antigens are known for them. The sequenced sample was cultured CD4+ T cells from blood. The receptors come from a human donor with COVID-19. Both conserved end residues are part of each CDR3. The order of the fields is V gene, clone size, D gene, J gene, CDR3 DNA, CDR3 protein. The D gene is left open where the match is weak. Clone size is stated in some rows and not others, as once, few, many or a class when expanded.

V: TRBV24-1; size: -; D: TRBD2; J: TRBJ2-5; DNA: TGTGCCACCAGTGATCCCCCAGGGACTAGCGGTTCTACCGGGGAGACCCAGTACTTC; CDR3: CATSDPPGTSGSTGETQYF
V: TRBV27; size: few; D: -; J: TRBJ1-3; DNA: TGTGCCAGCAGCGACAGGAGCTCTGGAAACACCATATATTTT; CDR3: CASSDRSSGNTIYF
V: TRBV19; size: few; D: -; J: TRBJ1-6; DNA: TGTGCCAGTAGCGTCCTGGGCGATTCACCCCTCCACTTT; CDR3: CASSVLGDSPLHF
V: TRBV15; size: few; D: TRBD1; J: TRBJ1-5; DNA: TGTGCCACCAAAGTTTCCGTTTTCGACAGGGGTGGATTGAATCAGCCCCAGCATTTT; CDR3: CATKVSVFDRGGLNQPQHF
V: TRBV5-1; size: large; D: -; J: TRBJ2-2; DNA: TGCGCCAGCAGCTTGCAGGGCTCTAACACCGGGGAGCTGTTTTTT; CDR3: CASSLQGSNTGELFF
V: TRBV20-1; size: few; D: TRBD1; J: TRBJ1-2; DNA: TGCAGTGCTAGAGGGACAGGGACAGCCTATGGCTACACCTTC; CDR3: CSARGTGTAYGYTF
V: TRBV9; size: few; D: -; J: TRBJ2-2; DNA: TGTGCCAGCAGCGTAACAGGGACCGGGGAGCTGTTTTTT; CDR3: CASSVTGTGELFF
V: TRBV12-3/TRBV12-4; size: -; D: TRBD2; J: TRBJ2-5; DNA: TGTGCCAGCAGCTCTCTAGCGGGGGGGACCCAGTACTTC; CDR3: CASSSLAGGTQYF
V: TRBV19; size: few; D: -; J: TRBJ1-6; DNA: TGTGCCAGCCGGGACATCTATAATTCACCCCTCCACTTT; CDR3: CASRDIYNSPLHF
V: TRBV11-3; size: -; D: -; J: TRBJ1-2; DNA: TGTGCCAGCAGCTTAGAAGGTCGCGGGGGGAACTATGGCTACACCTTC; CDR3: CASSLEGRGGNYGYTF
V: TRBV7-3; size: -; D: TRBD1; J: TRBJ1-2; DNA: TGTGCCAGCAGCTCACAACAGGGGAACGGCTACACCTTC; CDR3: CASSSQQGNGYTF